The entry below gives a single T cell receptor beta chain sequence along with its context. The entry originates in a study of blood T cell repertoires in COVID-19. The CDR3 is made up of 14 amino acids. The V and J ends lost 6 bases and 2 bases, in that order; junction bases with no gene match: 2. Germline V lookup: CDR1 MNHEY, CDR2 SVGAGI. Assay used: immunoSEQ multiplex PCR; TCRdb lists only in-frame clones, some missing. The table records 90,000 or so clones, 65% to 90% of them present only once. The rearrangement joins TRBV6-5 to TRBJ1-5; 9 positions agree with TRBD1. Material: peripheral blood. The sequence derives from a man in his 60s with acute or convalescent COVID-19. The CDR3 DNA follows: TGTGCCAGCAGGGGGACAGGGCGCAATCAGCCCCAGCATTTT. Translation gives CASRGTGRNQPQHF.